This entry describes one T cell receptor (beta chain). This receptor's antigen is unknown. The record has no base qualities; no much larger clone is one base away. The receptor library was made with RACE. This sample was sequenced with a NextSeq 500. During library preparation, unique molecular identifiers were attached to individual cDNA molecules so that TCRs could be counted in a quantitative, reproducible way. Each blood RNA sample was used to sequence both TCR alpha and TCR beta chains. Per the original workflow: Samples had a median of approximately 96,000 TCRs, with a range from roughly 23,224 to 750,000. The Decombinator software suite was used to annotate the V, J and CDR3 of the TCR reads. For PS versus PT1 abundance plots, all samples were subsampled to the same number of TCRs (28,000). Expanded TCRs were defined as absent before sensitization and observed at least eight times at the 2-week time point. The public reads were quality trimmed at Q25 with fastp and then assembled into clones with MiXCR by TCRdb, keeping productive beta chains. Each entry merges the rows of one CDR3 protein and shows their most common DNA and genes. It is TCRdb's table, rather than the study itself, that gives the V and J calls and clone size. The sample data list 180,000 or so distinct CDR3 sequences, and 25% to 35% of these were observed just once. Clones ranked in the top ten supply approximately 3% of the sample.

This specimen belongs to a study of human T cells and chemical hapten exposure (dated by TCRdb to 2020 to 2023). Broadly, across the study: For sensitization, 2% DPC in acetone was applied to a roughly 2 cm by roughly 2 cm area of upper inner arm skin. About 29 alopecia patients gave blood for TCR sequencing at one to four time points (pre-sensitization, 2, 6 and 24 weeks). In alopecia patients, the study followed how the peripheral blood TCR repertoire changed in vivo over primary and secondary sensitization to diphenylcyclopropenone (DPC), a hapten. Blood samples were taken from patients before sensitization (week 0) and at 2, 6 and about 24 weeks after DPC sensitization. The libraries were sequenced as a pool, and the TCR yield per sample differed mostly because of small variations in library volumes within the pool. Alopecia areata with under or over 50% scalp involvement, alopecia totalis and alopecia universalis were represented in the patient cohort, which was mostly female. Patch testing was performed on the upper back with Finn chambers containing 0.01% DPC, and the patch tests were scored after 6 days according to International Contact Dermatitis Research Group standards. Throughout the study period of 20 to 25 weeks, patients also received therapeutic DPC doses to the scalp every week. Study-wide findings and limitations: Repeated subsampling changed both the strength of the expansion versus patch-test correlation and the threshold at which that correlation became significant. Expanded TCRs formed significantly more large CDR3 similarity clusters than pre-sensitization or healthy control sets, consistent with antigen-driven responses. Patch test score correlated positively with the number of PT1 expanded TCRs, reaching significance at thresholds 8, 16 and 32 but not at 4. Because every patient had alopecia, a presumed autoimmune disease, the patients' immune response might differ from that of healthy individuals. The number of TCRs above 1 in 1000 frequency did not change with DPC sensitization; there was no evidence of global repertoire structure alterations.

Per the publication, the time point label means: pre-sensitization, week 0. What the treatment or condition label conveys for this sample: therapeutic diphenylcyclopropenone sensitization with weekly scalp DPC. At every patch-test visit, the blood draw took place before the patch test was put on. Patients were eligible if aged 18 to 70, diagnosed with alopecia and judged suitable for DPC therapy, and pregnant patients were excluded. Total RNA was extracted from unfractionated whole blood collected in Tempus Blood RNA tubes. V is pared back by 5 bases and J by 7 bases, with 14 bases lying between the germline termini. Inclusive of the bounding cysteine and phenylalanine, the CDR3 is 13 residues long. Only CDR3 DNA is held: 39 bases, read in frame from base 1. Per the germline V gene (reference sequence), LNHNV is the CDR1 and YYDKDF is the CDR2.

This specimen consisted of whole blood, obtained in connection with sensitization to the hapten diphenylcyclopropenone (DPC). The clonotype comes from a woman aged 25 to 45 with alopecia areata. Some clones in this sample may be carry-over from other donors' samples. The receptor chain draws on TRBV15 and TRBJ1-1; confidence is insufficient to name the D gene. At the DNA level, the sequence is TGTGCCACCAGCGGCCGCCTTGGCAGTGAAGCTTTCTTT. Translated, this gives CATSGRLGSEAFF.